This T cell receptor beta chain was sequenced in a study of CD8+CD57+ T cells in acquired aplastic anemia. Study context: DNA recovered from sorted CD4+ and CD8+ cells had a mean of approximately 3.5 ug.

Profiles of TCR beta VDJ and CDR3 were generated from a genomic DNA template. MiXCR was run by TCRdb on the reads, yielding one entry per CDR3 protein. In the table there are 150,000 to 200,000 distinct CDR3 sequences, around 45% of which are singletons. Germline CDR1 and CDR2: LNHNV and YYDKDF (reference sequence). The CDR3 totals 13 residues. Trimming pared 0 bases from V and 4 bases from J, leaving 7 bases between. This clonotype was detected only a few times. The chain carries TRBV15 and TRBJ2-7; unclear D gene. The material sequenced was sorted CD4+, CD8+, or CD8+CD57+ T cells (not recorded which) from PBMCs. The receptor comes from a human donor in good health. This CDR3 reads CATSRDVTYEQYF. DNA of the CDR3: TGTGCCACCAGCAGAGACGTGACGTACGAGCAGTACTTC.